This TCR beta chain emerged from a study of blood T cell repertoires in COVID-19. At the level of the study: From the United States, Italy and Spain came samples of acute and convalescent COVID-19.

As originally analysed: Cell counts per sample came from amplifying reference gene primers. Clones were sequenced by immunoSEQ multiplex PCR, and TCRdb holds only the in-frame ones, with some missing. That table gives V, J and clone size, and the DNA gave D and trimming. The table records 130,000 or so clones, 88% of them present only once. During active infection, Seattle patients enrolled and were then monitored through disease. The CDR3 has 16 residues. Germline values: CDR1 MGHRA, CDR2 YSYEKL. Trimming shortened V by 0 bases and J by 5 bases, and 16 bases separated the two germline ends. The receptor was derived from a human donor with COVID-19, enrolled during active disease. The donor label of this sample is uncertain. V is TRBV4-1 and J is TRBJ2-5, with D possibly TRBD2 on 6 matching bases. The sample consisted of peripheral blood. The CDR3 region has the DNA TGCGCCAGCAGCCAAGAACTAGGGCTAGCGATCGAGACCCAGTACTTC. This sequence encodes CASSQELGLAIETQYF.